This T cell receptor (beta chain) derives from a study of T cell repertoires in cytomegalovirus infection (dated by TCRdb to between 2018 and 2021). For the wider study: Because public TCR beta signatures pointed to carriage of CMV infection together with the matching HLA type, the HLA type of each donor mattered for the analysis. Study-level results and caveats: In both this cohort and an independent roughly 350-donor cohort, the cumulative frequency of public TCR beta family members distinguished carriers of CMV infection plus the relevant HLA type. The ex vivo response was dominated by HLA-C-restricted CMV-specific TCR beta clonotypes, and the single most frequent clonotype in two of eight donors was supplied by these HLA-C-restricted clonotypes.

This clonotype was detected once. The antigen it recognizes is unknown. Per-base qualities were not stored, and no clone one base away is much larger. One read alone provides weak support. These reads were obtained on an Illumina HiSeq 1500. Using fastp at Q25 and MiXCR, TCRdb reprocessed the public reads and kept productive beta chains. Each entry merges the rows of one CDR3 protein and shows their most common DNA and genes. Present in this sample are approximately 320,000 distinct CDR3 sequences, 9.5% of which were seen just once. The ten largest clonotypes hold approximately 4.7% of the sample. Cut back by 7 bases and 4 bases, the V and J ends lie 10 bases apart. CDR1 and CDR2, looked up from the germline V gene (reference sequence), are GTSNPN and SVGIG. The CDR3 has 11 amino acids, counting the end cysteine and phenylalanine. Only CDR3 DNA remains: 33 bases, in frame from the first base.

The sequence came from a human donor in good health (CMV status not recorded). Some clones in this sample may be carry-over from other donors' samples. The sequenced sample consisted of PBMCs. This receptor chain uses TRBV30 and TRBJ1-1; the D gene assignment is ambiguous. CDR3 reads: CASERATEAFF. At the DNA level, the sequence is TGTGCCTCAGAAAGGGCCACTGAAGCTTTCTTT.